The rows below give T cell receptor beta chains drawn from one sample of a study of beta chain features in type 1 diabetes. Only in-frame clones appear in the TCRdb table, and some are missing; sequencing was by immunoSEQ multiplex PCR. The top ten clones hold 0.015% to 0.02% of a sample with under 300,000 clones, roughly 13% of them seen once. Sequenced: naive CD4+ T cells from blood. These receptors all come from a man between 25 and 39 years old with type 1 diabetes. Both conserved end residues are trimmed from each CDR3.

v_call: TRBV5-4
j_call: TRBJ2-7
cdr3_aa: ASSTDRVGEQY

v_call: TRBV7-2
j_call: TRBJ2-7
cdr3_aa: ASSAGLDLTYEQY

v_call: TRBV5-4
j_call: TRBJ1-1
cdr3_aa: ASSAGTGEVGEAF

v_call: TRBV11-2
j_call: TRBJ1-2
cdr3_aa: ASSLGRGQSGYT

v_call: TRBV15
j_call: TRBJ2-2
cdr3_aa: ATSRGKGLAGRGELF

v_call: TRBV30
j_call: TRBJ2-4
cdr3_aa: AWSVSKNIQY

v_call: TRBV25-1
j_call: TRBJ1-2
cdr3_aa: ASRKTGVNYGYT

v_call: TRBV11-2
j_call: TRBJ2-5
cdr3_aa: ASSLAGQPQETQY

v_call: TRBV19
j_call: TRBJ2-6
cdr3_aa: ASSMGHPTSGANVLT

v_call: TRBV29-1
j_call: TRBJ2-3
cdr3_aa: SVDGSRVSTDTQY

v_call: TRBV5-1
j_call: TRBJ2-1
cdr3_aa: ASSPSGTRGDEQF

v_call: TRBV5-1
j_call: TRBJ2-3
cdr3_aa: ASSDRRGADTQY

v_call: TRBV19
j_call: TRBJ1-2
cdr3_aa: ASSMTRGGGYT

v_call: TRBV19
j_call: TRBJ2-5
cdr3_aa: ASSPRLKPPKETQY

v_call: TRBV2
j_call: TRBJ2-2
cdr3_aa: ASLSRTGELF

v_call: TRBV6-1
j_call: TRBJ2-5
cdr3_aa: ASRMTGLETQY

v_call: TRBV5-6
j_call: TRBJ2-7
cdr3_aa: ASSLSLGEFYEQY

v_call: TRBV27
j_call: TRBJ1-1
cdr3_aa: ASSSRTGDAEAF

v_call: TRBV2
j_call: TRBJ2-7
cdr3_aa: ASSGPRGNEQY

v_call: TRBV18
j_call: TRBJ2-3
cdr3_aa: ASSPRGKADTQY